This T cell receptor beta chain was sequenced in a study of control samples from healthy donors and cancer patients. Of note for this clone: The sample has other DNA sequences that encode this CDR3 too.

Generated by immunoSEQ multiplex PCR, the TCRdb table keeps only in-frame clones and is missing some. The table records under 200,000 clones, approximately 86% of them present only once. The germline V gene encodes CDR1 LGHDT and CDR2 YNNKEL (reference sequence). The CDR3 is 12 amino acids. Trimming removed 0 bases at V and 5 bases at J, with 3 bases between. Specimen: blood. This chain links TRBV3-1 (or the pseudogene TRBV3-2) with TRBJ2-3, with D hard to call. This clonotype was obtained from a woman aged 25 to 39 in good health. This CDR3 is CASSQDRDTQYF. The CDR3 DNA reads TGTGCCAGCAGCCAAGATAGAGATACGCAGTATTTT.